This T cell receptor (beta chain) stems from a study of blood T cell repertoires in COVID-19 (dated by TCRdb to 2019 to 2021). Describing the broader study: Samples covering the acute and convalescent phases of COVID-19 were provided by collaborators in the United States, Italy and Spain. Samples were obtained from the ongoing ImmuneRACE study (first 160 participants) and from 1,254 subjects provided by 6 global collaborators. Nearly every sample came with metadata listing a de-identified subject ID, COVID-19 status, age in years and sex. The dataset comprised deeply sampled blood TCRbeta repertoires from subjects exposed to, actively infected with, or recovered from COVID-19. The material from the prospective study consisted of cDNA or gDNA derived from T cells, B-cell-depleted T cells, or PBMCs. Where available, HLA class I and class II types were taken from metadata supplied by the sample provider and were not determined by assay-based typing. A freely available public database, intended as a resource for researchers studying the immune response to SARS-CoV-2, is where the repertoires were released. What the research found in general, with its limitations: How much clinical and demographic metadata was included differed by source and by participant, and the metadata was provided uncurated.

Trimming removed 3 bases from V and 1 base from J; the gene matches leave 5 bases unexplained. Measured from the cysteine to the phenylalanine, the CDR3 is 16 residues long. Here the CDR3 DNA is all that survives: 48 bases in frame from base 1. Looking up the germline V gene yields CDR1 KGHDR and CDR2 SFDVKD. Whole blood was collected in K2EDTA tubes by collaborating institutions according to the institutions' own protocols. For TCRbeta analysis, collaborators shipped samples as frozen whole blood, isolated PBMCs, or DNA extracted from either of those sample types. The immunoSEQ Assay, a bias-controlled multiplex PCR, was used to amplify TCRbeta CDR3 regions from genomic DNA. The authors' analysis ran thus. The number of nucleated cells in each sample was estimated from the amplification of reference gene primers within the assay. Sequence reads were collapsed and filtered to measure the absolute abundance of every unique TCRbeta CDR3 rearrangement. Productive Simpson clonality was computed per sample as the square root of Simpson's diversity index over productive rearrangements. TCRdb's version of the immuneACCESS table is confined to in-frame rearrangements and falls short of the full clone set. An unresolved V gene accounts for under half of the shortfall where checked; the remainder is of unknown origin. V and J calls and clone size come straight from that table; D and trimming were deduced from the DNA. This sample lists about 170,000 clones; approximately 86% were detected once. The ten largest account for about 7% of the sample.

Comments on this clone: It lacks a known antigen. Base qualities are not recorded, but no much larger clone differs from it by a single base.

The specimen sequenced was peripheral blood. The sequence links TRBV24-1 to TRBJ2-1; the junction holds 7 bases that match TRBD2. The receptor comes from a woman older than 75 in a cohort sampled during active or convalescent COVID-19. CDR3 region: CATSDGWGLSYNEQFF. The nucleotide sequence reads TGTGCCACCAGTGATGGCTGGGGACTATCCTACAATGAGCAGTTCTTC.